The 21 T cell receptor beta chains listed next were all sequenced from one sample in a study of lymphopenia after photon versus proton radiotherapy. Sequenced by immunoSEQ multiplex PCR; TCRdb stores in-frame clones only, minus some. Counted here are around 59,000 clones, approximately 84% occurring once; the ten biggest clones make up around 1.9%. The sample was peripheral blood, taken from a patient treated with proton-based radiotherapy. The receptors here all came from a man between 60 and 75 years old with pancreatic cancer.

V and J are TRBV18 and TRBJ2-5, with TRBD1 as a possible D gene (7 bases). Deletions cut 6 bases from V and 11 bases from J, with 22 bases between. In germline, CDR1 is KGHSH, CDR2 LQKENI. The CDR3 totals 14 residues. This CDR3 reads CASSPSTGEREQYF. Written as DNA, the CDR3 is TGTGCCAGCTCCCCAAGCACAGGGGAACGGGAGCAGTACTTC.

The chain carries TRBV7-3 and TRBJ1-5, with a weak D call TRBD1 (6 bases). In germline, CDR1 is SGHTA, CDR2 FQGTGA. V shed 5 bases and J shed 6 bases, with 17 bases lying between them. The CDR3 is 15 residues long. This chain's CDR3 is CASSKNSQGRQPQHF. In nucleotides, the CDR3 is TGTGCCAGCAGCAAGAATTCCCAGGGGCGTCAGCCCCAGCATTTT.

The CDR3 nucleotides read TGCAGCGTTAACCAACAGGGTAACTATGGCTACACCTTC. Its protein is CSVNQQGNYGYTF. The chain joins TRBV29-1 to TRBJ1-2, with D possibly being TRBD1 (6 bases). The V and J ends lost 5 bases and 1 base respectively, with 11 bases between them. The CDR3 has 13 amino acids. CDR1 and CDR2 (germline): SQVTM, ANQGSEA.

This clone was recorded a few times. This chain uses TRBV5-6 with TRBJ2-7; D call uncertain. CDR3 length: 13 residues. The V end lost 4 bases, the J end lost 6 bases, and 14 bases lay between the germline ends. Germline V gene sequence: CDR1 SGHDT, CDR2 YYEEEE. CDR3 protein: CASSPYGWGEQYF. The CDR3 bases are TGTGCCAGCAGCCCCTACGGGTGGGGCGAGCAGTACTTC.

The gene calls are TRBV18 and TRBJ1-2, with TRBD1 as a possible D gene (5 bases). This CDR3 spans 18 amino acids. Trimming pared 3 bases from V and 4 bases from J, leaving 24 bases between. Germline lookup yields CDR1 KGHSH and CDR2 LQKENI. The CDR3 sequence is CASSPPPGVPGPSYGYTF. The CDR3 nucleotides are TGTGCCAGCTCACCTCCTCCGGGAGTACCGGGACCTTCCTATGGCTACACCTTC.

The chain uses TRBV7-2 and TRBJ2-4; D call uncertain. The germline V gene has CDR1 SGHTA and CDR2 FQGNSA. The germline V and J ends were trimmed by 0 bases and 2 bases, with 8 bases remaining between them. The length of the CDR3 is 15 residues. The CDR3 bases are TGTGCCAGCAGCTTAGCTGAGGTGACCAAAAACATTCAGTACTTC. This translates into CASSLAEVTKNIQYF.

The chain uses TRBV6-4 and TRBJ2-2, with TRBD1 matching 10 bases. This CDR3 region has 15 residues. Looked up from germline, CDR1 is MRHNA and CDR2 is SNTAGT. V lost 6 bases and J lost 5; bases outside the gene matches: 6. The CDR3 DNA reads as TGTGCCAGCAGAACCGACAGGGGGCTTACCGGGGAGCTGTTTTTT. It encodes CASRTDRGLTGELFF.

This clone was picked up a small number of times. The rearrangement joins TRBV19 to TRBJ1-1, with a tentative D call TRBD1 (6 bases). The germline CDR1 and CDR2 sequences are LNHDA and SQIVND (reference sequence). This CDR3 has 14 amino acids. V was pared by 2 bases and J by 5 bases, with 12 bases between. CDR3 loop: CASSITGSRTEAFF. The CDR3 DNA follows: TGTGCCAGTAGTATAACAGGGAGTCGGACTGAAGCTTTCTTT.

The chain has TRBV9 and TRBJ1-2; TRBD1 agrees at 11 bases. Trimming took 4 bases from V and 4 from J; bases not matched to a gene: 6. The CDR3 extends over 15 amino acids. Germline V gene sequence: CDR1 SGDLS, CDR2 YYNGEE. The CDR3 region is CASSRGQGEFYGYTF. CDR3 DNA sequence: TGTGCCAGCAGCAGGGGACAGGGGGAGTTCTATGGCTACACCTTC.

V and J are TRBV5-5 and TRBJ2-1; 10 bases are a match to TRBD2. The CDR3 covers 17 residues. Per germline, CDR1 SGHKS and CDR2 YYEKEE (reference sequence). The ends lost 4 bases at V and 7 bases at J; junction bases unmatched: 14. This CDR3 is CASSRGGLAALGNEQFF. The CDR3 DNA reads as TGTGCCAGCAGCCGGGGCGGACTAGCGGCTCTCGGGAATGAGCAGTTCTTC.

This clone came up a few times. The CDR3: CASSLGLAGASTDTQYF. CDR3 bases: TGTGCCAGCAGCTTAGGACTAGCGGGGGCGAGCACAGATACGCAGTATTTT. The V call is TRBV7-9, the J call TRBJ2-3; TRBD2 agrees at 12 bases. This CDR3 comprises 17 residues. Germline CDR1 and CDR2: SEHNR and FQNEAQ (reference sequence). Trimming cost V 1 base and J 0 bases; bases outside gene matches: 2.

The rearrangement uses TRBV4-3 and TRBJ2-5; TRBD2 aligns across 7 bases. The J call could be wrong; TRBJ2-7 is a better fit for the DNA end. The germline V gene has CDR1 LGHNA and CDR2 YSLEER. The CDR3 spans 15 residues. CDR3 amino acids: CASSPSPTSAYEQYF. The CDR3, as DNA: TGCGCCAGCAGCCCCTCCCCAACTAGCGCCTACGAGCAGTACTTC.

This clone was seen once. This chain joins TRBV4-2 and TRBJ2-3; perhaps TRBD2 as D (5 bases). The CDR3 totals 14 residues. V lost 0 bases to trimming and J lost 6 bases, with 10 bases between them. CDR1 is LGHNA and CDR2 is YNFKEQ in the germline V gene. CDR3 loop: CASSQETGGDTQYF. The CDR3 DNA is TGTGCCAGCAGCCAAGAAACCGGCGGGGATACGCAGTATTTT.

The chain is built from TRBV19 and TRBJ1-1; D is unclear. V lost 3 bases, J lost 3 bases, and 5 bases lay in between. The CDR3 sequence is 12 residues long. From germline, CDR1 is LNHDA and CDR2 SQIVND (reference sequence). In nucleotides, the CDR3 is TGTGCCAGTAGTATGTGGCACACTGAAGCTTTCTTT. Protein: CASSMWHTEAFF. Combining the CDR3 with reference TRBV19 and TRBJ1-1 gives the whole variable domain DGGITQSPKYLFRKEGQNVTLSCEQNLNHDAMYWYRQDPGQGLRLIYYSQIVNDFQKGDIAEGYSVSREKKESFPLTVTSAQKNPTAFYLCASSMWHTEAFFGQGTRLTVV.

The V and J genes are TRBV7-2 and TRBJ2-1; the D is unclear. The germline V gene encodes CDR1 SGHTA and CDR2 FQGNSA. The CDR3 runs to 12 residues. V was shortened by 3 bases and J by 10 bases, with 10 bases between the two germline ends. The CDR3 DNA reads as TGTGCCAGCAGCTTCGAGTCTCGAGAGCAGTTCTTC. As protein: CASSFESREQFF.

CDR3 residues: CASSPPDSTGTGELFF. The DNA of the CDR3 is TGCGCCAGCAGCCCGCCTGATTCCACCGGCACCGGGGAGCTGTTTTTT. The gene calls are TRBV5-1 and TRBJ2-2; D is unclear. V shed 4 bases and J shed 4 bases, with 17 bases lying between them. The CDR3 sequence is 16 residues long. Per germline, CDR1 SGHRS and CDR2 YFSETQ.

The V call is TRBV29-1, the J call TRBJ2-7, with D possibly matching TRBD2 (5 bases). Germline assignment: CDR1 SQVTM and CDR2 ANQGSEA. The CDR3 sequence is 15 residues long. Trimming cost V 7 bases and J 0 bases, with 19 bases left between them. The CDR3 region has the DNA TGCAGCGACGGAACCGTGGCGGGTAGCTCCTACGAGCAGTACTTC. This translates into CSDGTVAGSSYEQYF.

Sample share makes this clone medium-sized. The chain joins TRBV9 to TRBJ2-3; D not resolved. Between the trimmed V and J ends, which lost 3 bases and 2 bases, there was a span of 1 base. The CDR3 loop spans 11 amino acids. CDR1 and CDR2 (germline): SGDLS, YYNGEE. The CDR3 spells CASSDTDTQYF. Written as DNA, the CDR3 is TGTGCCAGCAGCGACACAGATACGCAGTATTTT.

The rearrangement joins TRBV9 to TRBJ2-3, with D maybe TRBD1 (7 bases). V gave up 4 bases and J gave up 2 bases, with 14 bases separating them. The CDR3 spans 15 residues. CDR1 and CDR2 (germline): SGDLS, YYNGEE. The CDR3 nucleotides read TGTGCCAGCAGCAACAGGGGAGGAAACACAGATACGCAGTATTTT. Encoded protein: CASSNRGGNTDTQYF.

V is TRBV7-8 and J is TRBJ1-6; 8 positions agree with TRBD1. Germline V gene lookup returns CDR1 SGHVS and CDR2 FQNEAQ. V gave up 1 base and J gave up 13 bases; unmatched junction bases: 6. The CDR3 contains 14 residues. CDR3 sequence: CASSLGGQGAPLHF. The CDR3 DNA is TGTGCCAGCAGCTTAGGCGGGCAGGGGGCCCCCCTCCACTTT.

The chain links TRBV11-2 to TRBJ2-3; D tentatively reads TRBD1 or TRBD2 (5 bases each). The CDR3 runs 15 residues. Germline loops: CDR1 SGHAT, CDR2 FQNNGV. Trimming pared 5 bases from V and 6 bases from J, leaving 18 bases between. CDR3 amino acids: CASSLRGLGADTQYF. The CDR3, as DNA: TGTGCCAGCAGCCTCCGGGGCCTAGGCGCTGATACGCAGTATTTT.